This T cell receptor (beta chain) was profiled in a study of spatial heterogeneity in lung cancer (dated by TCRdb to about 2019). Concerning the study at large: Beta-chain transcripts were consistently detected in greater numbers than alpha-chain transcripts, which likely reflects a higher abundance of beta-chain transcripts. In the raw uncorrected reads, each unique combination of TCR and UMI appeared on average more than ten times. TCR alpha and beta repertoires were quantitatively compared across multiple tumor regions, matched nontumor lung and blood in non-small cell lung cancer. Nonsynonymous mutation counts, determined by whole-exome sequencing of tumor tissue, were related to features of the TCR repertoire. Both alpha and beta chains were TCR-sequenced in samples taken at surgery, namely 220 tumor regions, under 80 matched nontumor lung samples and approximately 58 PBMC samples. Points the paper makes about the study in general: Ubiquitous expanded tumor TCRs were detected in blood more often at tumor resection than at routine follow-up. Confirming at a functional level the hypothesis that regional TCRs recognize regional mutations was considered to require additional single-cell paired TCR alpha and beta sequencing.

Explained via the paper, the time point label denotes: sample taken at primary tumor resection. Samples were obtained from 70 to 85 patients with early-stage, untreated non-small cell lung cancer from the lung TRACERx cohort. Without any cell sorting, TCR sequencing was performed on whole RNA extracted either from tumor and nontumor lung tissue or from cryopreserved PBMC samples. A patient was chosen for TCR sequencing only when enough RNA was available from at least two tumor regions. Libraries were constructed by 5' RACE. Sequenced on a NextSeq 500. To allow correction of PCR and sequencing errors, the TCR library protocol tagged every TCR cDNA molecule with a unique molecular identifier. The study's own analysis went as follows. Decombinator tools were used for TCR identification, UMI-based error correction and CDR3 extraction. Expanded TCRs were defined as those above a frequency of 2 per 1,000, corresponding to the top 1% of the tumor frequency distribution. Renyi diversity was calculated using the R vegan package after each repertoire was subsampled 100 times to 5,000 TCRs. CDR3 similarity networks were constructed using string-kernel similarity of amino acid triplets, with links drawn between CDR3s whose pairwise similarity was above 0.82. TCRdb applied fastp at Q25 and MiXCR to the public reads, then kept only in-frame beta chains. Under each unique CDR3 protein, matching rows form one entry showing the most common genes and DNA. The V and J calls and clone size are TCRdb's, not the authors'. In this sample the table shows some 13,000 distinct CDR3 sequences, about 4% of which occur a single time. Clones ranked in the top ten supply 35% to 55% of the sample.

This clonotype appeared many times. The antigen it recognizes is unknown. Per-nucleotide qualities are absent, and no much larger clonotype sits a single base away. The CDR3 runs 15 residues from the cysteine to the phenylalanine. The DNA shown is the 45-base CDR3, in frame from base 1. CDR1 and CDR2, looked up from the germline V gene (reference sequence), are DFQATT and SNEGSKA. V and J lose 5 bases and 6 bases, and a span of 23 bases separates them. The starting material was PBMCs, obtained at surgery. The TCR was taken from a male donor with early-stage non-small cell lung cancer. The chain is made from TRBV20-1 and TRBJ2-7; confidence is insufficient to name the D gene. For the CDR3, the sequence is CSAPAYYGRPSEQYF. The nucleotides read TGCAGTGCTCCCGCATACTACGGTCGGCCATCCGAGCAGTACTTC.